Only one count was recorded for the clone carrying this T cell receptor (beta chain). Its antigen is currently unknown. An assay was performed, and its level was deep. TCRdb's copy holds only in-frame clones and misses some; the assay was immunoSEQ multiplex PCR. The sample comprises a few hundred thousand clones, more than 60% of which are singletons, and about 9.4% rests with the top ten. CDR1 and CDR2 from the germline V gene are MDHEN and SYDVKM. This CDR3 is built from 13 residues. With 5 bases removed from V and 8 bases from J, the gap between germline ends came to 15 bases. All of the donors resided in Nashville, Tennessee, and each was a Caucasian adult. From CD4+ cells came CD45RA+ naive and CD45RA-negative memory subsets. The data derive from a study of shared clonotypes between healthy human individuals. General observations from the study: The study sampled only blood, and tissue repertoires likely differ.

The chain employs TRBV28 and TRBJ1-2; D not certain. The sample was memory CD4+ T cells sorted from blood. As to subset: CD45RA-negative fraction. The sequence was collected from a man aged 25 to 40 in good health. The CDR3 loop reads CASSPDGRWGYTF. CDR3 DNA: TGTGCCAGCAGTCCAGACGGCCGATGGGGCTACACCTTC.